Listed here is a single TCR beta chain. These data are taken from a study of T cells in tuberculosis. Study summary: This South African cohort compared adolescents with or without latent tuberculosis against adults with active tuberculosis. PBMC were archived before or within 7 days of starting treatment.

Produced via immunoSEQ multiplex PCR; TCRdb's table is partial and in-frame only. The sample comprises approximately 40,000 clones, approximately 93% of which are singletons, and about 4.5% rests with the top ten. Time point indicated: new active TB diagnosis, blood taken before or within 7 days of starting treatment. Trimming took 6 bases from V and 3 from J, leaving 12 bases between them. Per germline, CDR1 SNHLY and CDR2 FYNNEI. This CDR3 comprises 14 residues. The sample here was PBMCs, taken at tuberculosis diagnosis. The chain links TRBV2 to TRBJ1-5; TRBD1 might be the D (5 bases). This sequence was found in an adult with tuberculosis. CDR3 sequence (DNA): TGTGCCAGCAGCTCCGACAGATACAATCAGCCCCAGCATTTT. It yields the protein CASSSDRYNQPQHF.